The present TCR beta chain was sequenced within a study of beta chain features in type 1 diabetes. Whole-study findings and limits: Moderate yet significant TCRB CDR3 shortening was seen in Type 1 diabetes patients in all four CD4+ subsets. Naive, central memory and regulatory TCRB repertoires appeared more similar among patients than healthy donors. Researchers cautioned that cDNA sequencing could over-represent cells with high TCR expression.

As concerns this clone: Antigen unknown.

Expressed TCRB transcripts were sequenced, since all the RNA that had been isolated was reverse transcribed. Only in-frame clones appear in the TCRdb table, and some are missing; sequencing was by immunoSEQ multiplex PCR. The sample lists over 200,000 clones, roughly 10% seen once, with about 0.018% in the top ten. The CDR3 has 15 residues. J gave up 9 bases and V 4 bases, and 11 bases lay outside the gene matches. Germline CDR1 and CDR2: SGHRS and YFSETQ. Material for sequencing was naive CD4+ T cells from blood. V is TRBV5-1 and J is TRBJ2-1; 9 bases are shared with TRBD1. The clonotype comes from a man aged 30 to 45 with type 1 diabetes. In DNA form, the CDR3 reads TGCGCCAGCAGCGACCGACAGGGGGTTATCAGTGAGCAGTTCTTC. The encoded protein is CASSDRQGVISEQFF.